This T cell receptor (beta chain) was sequenced for a study of response to subunit inactivated influenza vaccine. Study-wide results and caveats: The authors offered the suggestion that each seasonal influenza vaccination recruits few new T cells.

TCRdb reprocessed the RT-PCR reads via MiXCR and lists one record per CDR3 protein. The sample holds roughly 180,000 distinct CDR3 sequences, about 9.3% seen once. This clonotype was observed many times. As yet, its antigen is unknown. The clonotype comes from a man aged 45-60 years who received an inactivated influenza vaccine. The material sequenced was non-naive T cells sorted from PBMCs, taken on the day of vaccination.

Here the CDR3 reads CASSFGAQYF. The DNA of the CDR3 is TGTGCCAGCAGTTTTGGGGCGCAGTATTTT. The chain couples TRBV12-3 or TRBV12-4 to TRBJ2-3, with D uncertain. The CDR3 spans 10 residues. Deletions cut 3 bases from V and 10 bases from J, with 5 bases between.